This entry lists 9 T cell receptor beta chains sequenced from one sample in a study of T-cell memory formation after mild COVID-19. TCRdb called the 5' RACE reads again in MiXCR, with one record for every CDR3 protein. This sample carries hundreds of thousands of distinct CDR3 sequences, around 24% of them seen once, and the ten largest clones take 7.5% to 10%. Input material: PBMCs or a T cell subset sorted from them (not recorded which). The receptors come from an adult woman who had mild COVID-19 (a few samples of this study predate the infection). Cell type and time point are not known.

The chain uses TRBV2 and TRBJ2-2; 7 nucleotides line up with TRBD2. The V and J ends lost 3 bases and 10 bases, in that order; junction bases with no gene match: 17. This CDR3 has 17 residues. Germline CDR1 and CDR2: SNHLY and FYNNEI. The CDR3 here is CASSDGTGGKSVVELFF. CDR3 DNA: TGTGCCAGCAGTGACGGAACGGGGGGAAAGAGTGTCGTGGAGCTGTTTTTT.

The rearrangement uses TRBV18 and TRBJ2-7; D gene uncertain. CDR3 length: 12 amino acids. The germline V gene encodes CDR1 KGHSH and CDR2 LQKENI. V dropped 5 bases and J dropped 2 bases, with 7 bases sitting between them. This CDR3 is CASSWETYEQYF. The CDR3 nucleotides read TGTGCCAGCTCATGGGAAACCTACGAGCAGTACTTC.

This rearrangement joins TRBV7-2 to TRBJ2-1; 7 bases agree with TRBD2. CDR3 length equals 11 residues. Germline lookup yields CDR1 SGHTA and CDR2 FQGNSA. The trim removed 3 bases at V and 14 bases at J, leaving 4 bases unmatched. Here the CDR3 DNA reads TGTGCCAGCAGCTTGATGCGGGAGAAGTTCTTC. Encoded protein: CASSLMREKFF.

This clonotype was seen a handful of times. V usage is TRBV5-1 and J usage is TRBJ2-6, with 7 positions matching TRBD1. The CDR3 contains 18 residues. Germline CDR1 SGHRS, CDR2 YFSETQ. Trimming took 0 bases from V and 0 from J; bases not matched to a gene: 6. The CDR3 DNA is TGCGCCAGCAGCTTGGCCGGGACAGCGATCTCTGGGGCCAACGTCCTGACTTTC. Its translation: CASSLAGTAISGANVLTF.

This clonotype occurred a few times. CDR3 in amino acids: CASSLGLSSPLHF. CDR3 DNA sequence: TGTGCCAGCAGCTTAGGGTTAAGTTCACCCCTCCACTTT. The rearrangement uses TRBV11-2 and TRBJ1-6; D ambiguous. V lost 1 base and J 9 bases, leaving 7 bases between the germline ends. Germline CDR1 and CDR2: SGHAT and FQNNGV. There are 13 residues in the CDR3.

The rearrangement uses TRBV12-3 or TRBV12-4 and TRBJ1-1, with TRBD1 matching over 7 bases. There are 12 residues in the CDR3. The V segment lost 6 bases and the J segment 7 bases; nucleotides outside the gene matches: 5. This CDR3 is CASRPGTDEAFF. In nucleotides, the CDR3 is TGTGCCAGCAGACCTGGGACAGATGAAGCTTTCTTT.

V and J are TRBV9 and TRBJ2-1, with D perhaps matching TRBD2 (5 bases). The CDR3 runs to 15 residues. CDR1 and CDR2 from the germline V gene are SGDLS and YYNGEE. V was shortened by 3 bases and J by 1 base, with 11 bases between the two germline ends. The CDR3 DNA is TGTGCCAGCAGCGCCCCGGACTCTTCCTACAATGAGCAGTTCTTC. It specifies CASSAPDSSYNEQFF.

This clonotype was observed at least ten times. The chain uses TRBV4-2 and TRBJ2-5; TRBD2 aligns across 12 bases. In germline, CDR1 is LGHNA, CDR2 YNFKEQ. This CDR3 is built from 16 residues. V was clipped by 4 bases and J by 1 base; unmatched bases: 4. The CDR3 DNA reads TGTGCCAGCAGCCGAGGGACTAGCGGGTTCCAAGAGACCCAGTACTTC. Protein product: CASSRGTSGFQETQYF.

This clonotype was recorded a few times. V and J are TRBV6-1 and TRBJ2-2; D possibly uses TRBD1 or TRBD2 (6 bases each). Germline values: CDR1 MNHNS, CDR2 SASEGT. The CDR3 contains 16 residues. The V end was cut by 5 bases, the J end by 2 bases, with 15 bases between. CDR3 in amino acids: CASSLWGAINTGELFF. The DNA of the CDR3 is TGTGCCAGCAGTCTATGGGGGGCGATCAACACCGGGGAGCTGTTTTTT.